The entry below gives a single T cell receptor beta chain sequence along with its context. The protocol was immunoSEQ multiplex PCR, while the TCRdb copy is restricted to in-frame clones and leaves out a portion. The table shows 30,000 to 45,000 clones, with more than 80% occurring only once. The source of the sample is a study of PD-L1 blockade in urothelial cancer. In the study overall: The year 2014 saw patients start atezolizumab, 1,200 mg intravenously every 3 weeks. Blood analysis occurred 3 weeks (second dose) and 6 weeks after treatment start.

CDR3 length: 14 residues. Trimming cost V 4 bases and J 6 bases, with 12 bases left between them. The germline V gene has CDR1 SEHNR and CDR2 FQNEAQ (reference sequence). The sample was PBMCs, taken around atezolizumab (anti-PD-L1) treatment. The chain combines TRBV7-9 with TRBJ2-2, with D unclear. This sequence was found in a man in his sixties or seventies with urothelial cancer. The CDR3, as DNA: TGTGCCAGCAGCTCAGTCAAATGTCCCGGGGAGCTGTTTTTT. This translates into CASSSVKCPGELFF.